The 11 T cell receptor beta chains below were found in one sample sequenced in a study of T cell responses to AZD1222 COVID-19 vaccine. The data were produced by immunoSEQ multiplex PCR, yet TCRdb's version contains in-frame clones alone and is incomplete. In the table there are 190,000 or so clones, more than 85% of which are singletons. The sequencing here drew on peripheral blood, taken 28 days after the second AZD1222 dose. The source is an adult who received the AZD1222 COVID-19 vaccine.

This sequence joins TRBV5-3 and TRBJ2-1, with D hard to call. Being an ORF, TRBV5-3 has a function that is uncertain. V was shortened by 9 bases and J by 2 bases, with 15 bases between the two germline ends. This CDR3 comprises 14 residues. In DNA form, the CDR3 reads TGTGCCACCCCGTCCTTACCGGCCTACAATGAGCAGTTCTTC. This encodes CATPSLPAYNEQFF.

The gene calls are TRBV27 and TRBJ2-5; D possibly corresponds to TRBD1 (5 bases). CDR1 is MNHEY, CDR2 SMNVEV, per germline (reference sequence). This CDR3 has 13 residues. Trimming took 5 bases from V and 5 from J, leaving 12 bases between them. This CDR3 is CASSPRVEETQYF. Here the CDR3 DNA reads TGTGCCAGCAGTCCCAGGGTTGAGGAGACCCAGTACTTC.

This clone was counted a single time. J is TRBJ1-1 and V is TRBV15; possible D gene TRBD1, 6 bases. Looked up from germline, CDR1 is LNHNV and CDR2 is YYDKDF (reference sequence). The CDR3 has 15 amino acids. The CDR3 protein is CGTSPKGGRLAEAFF. Here the CDR3 DNA reads TGTGGGACCAGCCCCAAAGGGGGGAGGTTGGCTGAAGCTTTCTTT.

This chain joins TRBV9 and TRBJ1-6; no reliable D call. Trimming left V 0 bases short and J 3 bases short, with 13 bases between. The germline V gene encodes CDR1 SGDLS and CDR2 YYNGEE. The CDR3 is made up of 17 amino acids. CDR3 coding DNA: TGTGCCAGCAGCGTAGACGGAGGGCTTAACTATAATTCACCCCTCCACTTT. This gives the protein CASSVDGGLNYNSPLHF.

The V gene is TRBV28, the J gene TRBJ2-5, with 9 bases identical to TRBD1. The CDR3 covers 15 residues. After removal of 6 bases from V and 4 bases from J, the junction contained 9 bases not matched to a gene. CDR1 is MDHEN and CDR2 is SYDVKM in the germline V gene. CDR3 DNA sequence: TGTGCCAGCAGCTCGGGACAGGGAGGGCGAGAGACCCAGTACTTC. Encoded protein: CASSSGQGGRETQYF.

The CDR3 is CASSLAGQGDINGYTF. DNA of the CDR3: TGTGCCAGCAGTTTAGCCGGACAGGGCGATATAAATGGCTACACCTTC. The chain couples TRBV6-5 to TRBJ1-2, with 8 bases matching TRBD1. Germline loops: CDR1 MNHEY, CDR2 SVGAGI. CDR3 size: 16 residues. The J segment lost 6 bases and the V segment lost 4 bases, leaving 13 bases of the junction unmatched.

The chain combines TRBV5-1 with TRBJ2-7, with 10 nucleotides matching TRBD1. CDR3 length equals 16 residues. Trimming removed 1 base from V and 2 bases from J; junction bases left unmatched: 6. CDR1 and CDR2 (germline): SGHRS, YFSETQ. The CDR3 here is CASSLMLTGGTYEQYF. The CDR3 DNA reads as TGCGCCAGCAGCTTGATGTTGACAGGGGGCACCTACGAGCAGTACTTC.

The V call is TRBV27, the J call TRBJ1-2; D is perhaps TRBD1 (6 bases). The CDR3 covers 14 residues. Germline V gene lookup returns CDR1 MNHEY and CDR2 SMNVEV (reference sequence). Trimming removed 10 bases at V and 2 bases at J, with 17 bases between. CDR3 protein: CATRGPGGNYGYTF. The CDR3 bases are TGTGCCACCCGGGGGCCGGGAGGAAACTATGGCTACACCTTC.

The chain joins TRBV5-1 to TRBJ1-4; maybe TRBD1 (5 bases). V lost 4 bases to trimming and J lost 6 bases, with 13 bases between them. The CDR3 covers 14 residues. Germline values: CDR1 SGHRS, CDR2 YFSETQ. CDR3 in amino acids: CASSPWGGDEKLFF. The CDR3 DNA follows: TGCGCCAGCAGCCCGTGGGGCGGCGATGAAAAACTGTTTTTT.

The rearrangement uses TRBV7-3 and TRBJ2-7; D is uncertain. The germline V gene encodes CDR1 SGHTA and CDR2 FQGTGA. This CDR3 has 15 residues. Deletions cut 4 bases from V and 0 bases from J, with 13 bases between. This CDR3 is CASSSGPLSSYEQYF. Here the CDR3 DNA reads TGTGCCAGCAGCTCAGGACCCCTGAGCTCCTACGAGCAGTACTTC.

The chain carries TRBV4-3 and TRBJ2-1, with TRBD2 as a possible D gene (6 bases). V was trimmed by 0 bases and J by 8 bases, leaving 17 bases between them. Germline V gene data show CDR1 as LGHNA and CDR2 as YSLEER. This CDR3 is 16 amino acids long. In nucleotides, the CDR3 is TGCGCCAGCAGCCAAGATCTGGGGGGAGTGGTATATGAGCAGTTCTTC. This codes for CASSQDLGGVVYEQFF.